The clone carrying this T cell receptor (beta chain) occurred a few times. CDR1 is SNHLY, CDR2 FYNNEI, per germline. V lost 6 bases and J lost 4; bases outside the gene matches: 3. This CDR3 is 13 amino acids long. Repertoires were generated with immunoSEQ multiplex PCR, while TCRdb's copy carries only in-frame clones and drops some. The table lists 390,000 or so clones, approximately 87% of them singletons. The sample comes from a study of blood T cell repertoires in COVID-19. Overall study: Sample material is recorded as cDNA or gDNA derived from T cells, B-cell-depleted T cells, or PBMCs.

Recruited during active infection, patients (from Seattle) were subsequently followed longitudinally. Material for sequencing was peripheral blood. V is TRBV2 and J is TRBJ1-5; the match to TRBD1 covers 7 bases. The receptor was derived from a woman in her 30s with COVID-19, enrolled during active disease. Here the CDR3 reads CASRGTANQPQHF. For the CDR3, the DNA is TGTGCCAGCAGAGGGACAGCGAATCAGCCCCAGCATTTT. Filled out from reference TRBV2 and TRBJ1-5, the complete variable domain reads EPEVTQTPSHQVTQMGQEVILRCVPISNHLYFYWYRQILGQKVEFLVSFYNNEISEKSEIFDDQFSVERPDGSNFTLKIRSTKLEDSAMYFCASRGTANQPQHFGDGTRLSIL.